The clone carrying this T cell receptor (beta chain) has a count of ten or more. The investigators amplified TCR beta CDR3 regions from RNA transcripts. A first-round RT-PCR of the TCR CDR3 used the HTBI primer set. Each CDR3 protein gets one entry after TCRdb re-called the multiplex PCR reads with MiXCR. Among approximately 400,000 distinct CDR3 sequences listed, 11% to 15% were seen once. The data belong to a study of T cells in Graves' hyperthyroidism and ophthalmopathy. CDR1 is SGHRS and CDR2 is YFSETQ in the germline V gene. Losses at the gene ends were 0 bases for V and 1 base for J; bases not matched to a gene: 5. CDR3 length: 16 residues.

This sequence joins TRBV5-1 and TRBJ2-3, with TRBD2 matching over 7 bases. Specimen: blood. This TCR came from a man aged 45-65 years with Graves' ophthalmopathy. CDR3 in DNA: TGCGCCAGCAGCTTGGGGGCTAGCGGTGGCACAGATACGCAGTATTTT. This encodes CASSLGASGGTDTQYF.